This T cell receptor (beta chain) was retrieved from a study of siplizumab effects on memory and regulatory T cells. The CDR3 loop spans 14 amino acids. V dropped 2 bases and J dropped 9 bases, with 15 bases sitting between them. Germline-derived CDR1 and CDR2 are SGHRS and YFSETQ. Data came from immunoSEQ multiplex PCR; TCRdb stores just in-frame clones and leaves some out. The data show some 100,000 clones, with 94% seen just once and roughly 0.61% held by the top ten. On this clone: The antigen is undetermined.

General study results and limits: It was not possible to assign a naive or memory phenotype to roughly 80-95% of proliferating CD4+ or CD8+ clones.

The clonotype originates from a human donor in good health. Sequenced input: Tregs sorted from blood. The J gene is TRBJ2-1, the V gene TRBV5-1; a weak D match, TRBD1 (5 bases). The CDR3 protein is CASSFQGWQSEQFF. CDR3 coding DNA: TGCGCCAGCAGCTTCCAGGGTTGGCAAAGTGAGCAGTTCTTC.